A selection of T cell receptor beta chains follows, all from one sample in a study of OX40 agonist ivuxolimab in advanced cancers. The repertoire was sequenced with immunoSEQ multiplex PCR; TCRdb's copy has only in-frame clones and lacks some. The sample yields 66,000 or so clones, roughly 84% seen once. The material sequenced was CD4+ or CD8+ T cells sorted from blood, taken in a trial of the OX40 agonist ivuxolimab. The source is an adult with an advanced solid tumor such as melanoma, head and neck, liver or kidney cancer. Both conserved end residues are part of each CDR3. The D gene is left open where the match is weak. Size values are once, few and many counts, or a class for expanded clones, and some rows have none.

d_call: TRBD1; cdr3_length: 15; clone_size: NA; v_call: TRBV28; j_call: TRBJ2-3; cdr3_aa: CASSPGGQGADTQYF; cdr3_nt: TGTGCCAGCAGCCCCGGTGGACAGGGGGCAGATACGCAGTATTTT
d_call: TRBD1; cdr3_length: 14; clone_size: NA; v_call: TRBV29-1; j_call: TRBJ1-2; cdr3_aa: CSVEDGTGESGYTF; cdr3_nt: TGCAGCGTTGAAGATGGAACAGGGGAAAGTGGCTACACCTTC
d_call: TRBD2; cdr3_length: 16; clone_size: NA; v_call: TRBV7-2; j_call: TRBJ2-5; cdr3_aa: CASSLLRGVSQETQYF; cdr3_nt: TGTGCCAGCAGCTTATTACGGGGGGTAAGCCAAGAGACCCAGTACTTC
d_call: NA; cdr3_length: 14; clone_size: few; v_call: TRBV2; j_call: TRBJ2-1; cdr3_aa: CASSPVRGNNEQFF; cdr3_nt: TGTGCCAGCAGTCCCGTGAGGGGTAACAATGAGCAGTTCTTC
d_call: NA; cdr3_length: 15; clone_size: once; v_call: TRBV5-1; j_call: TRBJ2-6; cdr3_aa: CASSPAQGEANVLTF; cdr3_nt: TGCGCCAGCAGCCCGGCCCAGGGTGAGGCCAACGTCCTGACTTTC
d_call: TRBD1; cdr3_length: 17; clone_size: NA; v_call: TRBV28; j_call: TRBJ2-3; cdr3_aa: CASRTLGQLSGTDTQYF; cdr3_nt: TGTGCCAGCAGGACGCTGGGACAGTTGTCGGGCACAGATACGCAGTATTTT
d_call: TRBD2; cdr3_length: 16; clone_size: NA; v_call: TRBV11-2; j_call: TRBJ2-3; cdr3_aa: CASSLDPASGSNTQYF; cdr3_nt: TGTGCCAGCAGCTTAGATCCGGCTAGCGGGAGTAATACGCAGTATTTT
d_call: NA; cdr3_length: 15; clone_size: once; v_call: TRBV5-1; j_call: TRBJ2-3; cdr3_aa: CASSSTGTSTDTQYF; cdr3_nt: TGCGCCAGCAGCTCTACCGGGACCTCAACAGATACGCAGTATTTT
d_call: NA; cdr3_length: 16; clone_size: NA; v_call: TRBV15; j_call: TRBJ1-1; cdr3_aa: CATSRDLSGANTEAFF; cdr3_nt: TGTGCCACCAGCAGAGATCTATCTGGGGCGAACACTGAAGCTTTCTTT
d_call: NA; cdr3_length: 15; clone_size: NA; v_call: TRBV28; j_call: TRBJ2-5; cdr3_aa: CASSPLTRAAETQYF; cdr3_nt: TGTGCCAGCAGTCCCTTGACGCGGGCCGCTGAGACCCAGTACTTC
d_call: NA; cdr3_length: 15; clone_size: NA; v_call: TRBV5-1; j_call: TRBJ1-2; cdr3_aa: CASSLAGREVYGYTF; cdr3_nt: TGCGCCAGCAGCTTGGCCGGCAGGGAGGTCTATGGCTACACCTTC
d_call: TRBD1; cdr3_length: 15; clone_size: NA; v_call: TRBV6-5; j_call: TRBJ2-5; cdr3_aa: CASSRRGQPQETQYF; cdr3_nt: TGTGCCAGCAGTCGACGGGGACAGCCCCAAGAGACCCAGTACTTC
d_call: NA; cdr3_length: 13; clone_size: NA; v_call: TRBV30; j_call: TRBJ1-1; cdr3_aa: CAWSPNQGTEAFF; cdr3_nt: TGTGCCTGGAGTCCCAACCAGGGCACTGAAGCTTTCTTT
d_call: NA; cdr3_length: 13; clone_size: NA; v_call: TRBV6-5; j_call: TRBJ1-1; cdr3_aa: CASRGALNTEAFF; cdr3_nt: TGTGCCAGCAGAGGGGCATTGAACACTGAAGCTTTCTTT
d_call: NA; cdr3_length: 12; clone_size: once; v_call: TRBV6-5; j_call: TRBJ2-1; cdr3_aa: CASSQSLGAKFF; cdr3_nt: TGTGCCAGCAGCCAGAGTCTGGGCGCAAAGTTCTTC
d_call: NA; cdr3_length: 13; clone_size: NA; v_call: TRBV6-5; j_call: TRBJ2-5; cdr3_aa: CASRKGILGTQYF; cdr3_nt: TGTGCCAGCAGAAAGGGGATCCTCGGGACCCAGTACTTC
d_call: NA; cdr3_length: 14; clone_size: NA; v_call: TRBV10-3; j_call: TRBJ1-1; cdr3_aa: CAISESIQGTEAFF; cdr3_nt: TGTGCCATCAGTGAGTCGATCCAAGGCACTGAAGCTTTCTTT
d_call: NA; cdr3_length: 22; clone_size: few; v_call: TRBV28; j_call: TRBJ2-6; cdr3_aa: CASSYSPGWGAIVRKGANVLTF; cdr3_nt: TGTGCCAGCAGCTACAGTCCGGGCTGGGGGGCCATCGTTAGAAAAGGGGCCAACGTCCTGACTTTC